This T cell receptor (beta chain) emerged from a study of metastatic and nonmetastatic thyroid tumors. On the study more broadly: Repertoires from blood and tumor or nodule tissue of malignant and benign thyroid patients were compared.

In the original workflow: A classifier for distant metastasis in papillary thyroid cancer was constructed using CDR3 differences observed across clinicopathological groups. MiXCR was used by TCRdb to re-call the PCR reads. These V and J calls originate from TCRdb's pipeline instead of the authors' own analysis. The sample includes roughly 25,000 clones, roughly 12% of them seen just once. V was clipped by 5 bases and J by 5 bases, with 6 bases between them. The CDR3 totals 11 residues. The germline CDR1 and CDR2 sequences are MNHNS and SASEGT. Of note for this clone: The antigen is undetermined.

Before thyroid surgery, none of the patients had received any treatment. Study-wide findings and caveats: When malignant thyroid tumors were compared with benign nodules, TCR beta diversity was reportedly significantly higher in the malignant tumors. This held in both blood and tumor samples.

The sequence was obtained from a female donor with papillary thyroid cancer or a benign thyroid nodule (not recorded which). Some clones in this sample may be carry-over from other donors' samples. The sequenced material came from blood. The chain combines TRBV6-1 with TRBJ1-2; D gene ambiguous. The CDR3 sequence is CASSQEYGYTF. CDR3 DNA: TGTGCCAGCAGTCAAGAATATGGCTACACCTTC.